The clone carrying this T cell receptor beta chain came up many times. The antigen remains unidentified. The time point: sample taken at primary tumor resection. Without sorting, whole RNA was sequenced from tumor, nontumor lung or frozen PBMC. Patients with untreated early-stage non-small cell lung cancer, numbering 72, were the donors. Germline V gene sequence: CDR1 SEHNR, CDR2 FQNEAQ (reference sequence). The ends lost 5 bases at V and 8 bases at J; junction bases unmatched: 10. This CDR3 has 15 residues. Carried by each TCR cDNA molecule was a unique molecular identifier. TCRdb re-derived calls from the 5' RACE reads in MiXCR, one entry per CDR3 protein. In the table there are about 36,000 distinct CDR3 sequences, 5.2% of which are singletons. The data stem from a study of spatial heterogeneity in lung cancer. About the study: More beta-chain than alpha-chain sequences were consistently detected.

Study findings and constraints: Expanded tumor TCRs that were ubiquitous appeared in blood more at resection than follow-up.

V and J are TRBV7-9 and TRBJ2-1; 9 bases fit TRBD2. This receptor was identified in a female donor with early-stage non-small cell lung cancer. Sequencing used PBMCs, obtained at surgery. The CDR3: CASSPRLAGGHEQFF. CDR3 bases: TGTGCCAGCAGCCCTCGCCTGGCGGGGGGGCATGAGCAGTTCTTC.